This T cell receptor beta chain was recovered during a study of blood T cell repertoires in COVID-19 (dated by TCRdb to the early 2020s). Notes on the research overall: The collaborator samples originated in the United States, Italy and Spain and spanned the acute and convalescent phases of COVID-19. Sample metadata almost always included a de-identified subject ID, COVID-19 status, age in years and sex. The samples were drawn from the first 160 participants of the ongoing ImmuneRACE study and from 1,200 or so subjects provided by 6 global collaborators. Deeply sampled blood TCRbeta repertoires from subjects exposed to, actively infected with, or recovered from COVID-19 were included in the dataset. The prospective study material was composed of cDNA or gDNA derived from T cells, B-cell-depleted T cells, or PBMCs. Where available, HLA class I and class II types were obtained from metadata supplied by the sample provider rather than from assay-based typing. The repertoires were made available in a free public database intended to serve as a resource for research on the immune response to SARS-CoV-2. General study outcomes and caveats: Clinical and demographic metadata were provided uncurated, with the amount varying by source and participant.

TCRbeta CDR3 regions were amplified from genomic DNA using the immunoSEQ Assay, a bias-controlled multiplex PCR. Regarding the original processing steps: Nucleated cell counts per sample were estimated from amplification of reference gene primers within the assay. To quantify the absolute abundance of each unique TCRbeta CDR3 rearrangement, sequence reads were collapsed and filtered. For each sample, productive Simpson clonality was calculated as the square root of Simpson's diversity index over productive rearrangements. The table was pulled from immuneACCESS by TCRdb, which kept in-frame rearrangements only. Such tables lose some clones; where checked, under half of the loss comes from unresolved V genes, and the rest has no known cause. V, J and clone size derive from that table, while D and trimming were established from the DNA sequence. This sample holds 250,000 to 300,000 clones; about nine tenths were observed only once. In total, the top ten clones hold about an eighth of the sample.

Comments on this clone: The clone's antigen remains unknown. No much larger clonotype is one base removed from it; base qualities were not supplied.

The CDR3 measures 15 amino acids from cysteine to phenylalanine. CDR3 DNA only is kept here, 45 bases in frame from base 1. Ends trimmed: V by 2 bases, J by 4 bases; bases unmatched to a gene: 4. The CDR1 and CDR2 encoded by the germline V gene (reference sequence) are LGHDT and YNNKEL. One collaborating source in Seattle enrolled patients during active infection and followed them longitudinally through the course of disease. Collaborating institutions collected whole blood in K2EDTA tubes following their own protocols. For TCRbeta analysis, collaborators shipped samples as frozen whole blood, isolated PBMCs, or DNA extracted from either of those sample types.

This chain is built from TRBV3-1 (or the pseudogene TRBV3-2) and TRBJ2-7; 11 central nucleotides agree with TRBD2. Sequenced material: peripheral blood. This TCR came from a woman aged 25 to 45 with COVID-19, enrolled during active disease. The CDR3 in this case is CASSQRTSGSYEQYF. The DNA sequence is as follows: TGTGCCAGCAGCCAAAGGACTAGCGGGTCGTACGAGCAGTACTTC.